The entry below gives a single T cell receptor beta chain sequence along with its context. CDR3 length equals 19 residues. The germline V and J ends were trimmed by 3 bases and 3 bases, with 27 bases remaining between them. Germline lookup yields CDR1 KGHSH and CDR2 LQKENI. This record belongs to a study of CD8 T cells in Susac syndrome. Looking at the study overall: Sequencing included Susac syndrome patients, roughly 6 of them with active disease and under 10 in remission.

About 0.45 to 1 ug RNA was reverse transcribed with random hexamers. TCRdb independently ran MiXCR on the immunoSEQ multiplex PCR reads; one entry per CDR3 protein. The sample has 200,000 to 300,000 distinct CDR3 sequences, about 95% seen once. Sequencing input: CD4+ T cells from PBMCs. The receptor was derived from a human donor with Susac syndrome. The chain combines TRBV18 with TRBJ2-7; D gene unclear. CDR3 sequence: CASSPRRIPVVATIYEQYF. The CDR3 nucleotides read TGTGCCAGCTCACCCCGCCGAATCCCCGTGGTCGCGACAATCTACGAGCAGTACTTC.